The 2 T cell receptor beta chains below all came from one sample that was sequenced in a study of T cell responses to AZD1222 COVID-19 vaccine. Measured with immunoSEQ multiplex PCR; TCRdb has only the in-frame clones, and not every one. The data hold some 140,000 clones, with around 90% observed a single time. Sequencing was performed on peripheral blood, taken on day 0 of AZD1222 vaccination. These receptors all stem from an adult in good health.

The genes are TRBV25-1 and TRBJ1-1; D is undetermined. The CDR3 is 14 residues long. Germline V lookup: CDR1 MGHDK, CDR2 SYGVNS. V shed 2 bases and J shed 1 base, with 8 bases lying between them. The CDR3: CASSEARGNTEAFF. DNA of the CDR3: TGTGCCAGCAGTGAAGCCCGGGGGAACACTGAAGCTTTCTTT.

For the CDR3, the DNA is TGTGCCAGCAGTGCTCGCTACGAGCAGTACTTC. Translation gives CASSARYEQYF. The chain employs TRBV6-6 and TRBJ2-7; D is unclear. The V gene lost 5 bases and the J gene lost 3 bases, with 5 bases spanning the gap. The CDR3 covers 11 residues. Germline assignment: CDR1 MNHNY and CDR2 SVGAGI (reference sequence).